Below are 23 T cell receptor beta chains sequenced from a single sample in a study of shared clonotypes between healthy human individuals. Sequencing used immunoSEQ multiplex PCR; TCRdb keeps in-frame clones, though not all of them. Of roughly 1,000,000 clones listed, 75% to 80% are singletons. Source material: memory CD4+ T cells from PBMCs. Subset meaning: CD45RA-negative fraction. The source is a man between 18 and 29 years old in good health. Some clones in this sample may be carry-over from other donors' samples.

This clone came up once. The chain is built from TRBV7-3 and TRBJ2-3; the D gene could be TRBD1 or TRBD2 (5 bases each). Germline assignment: CDR1 SGHTA and CDR2 FQGTGA. Trimming removed 5 bases from V and 0 bases from J, with 12 bases in between. This CDR3 is built from 15 residues. CDR3 residues: CASSRDRYSTDTQYF. The CDR3 bases are TGTGCCAGCAGCCGGGACCGCTATAGCACAGATACGCAGTATTTT.

The J gene is TRBJ1-1, the V gene TRBV4-2; D possibly corresponds to TRBD1 (6 bases). This CDR3 contains 20 residues. CDR1 and CDR2 from the germline V gene are LGHNA and YNFKEQ. V was pared by 1 base and J by 3 bases, with 27 bases between. The CDR3 DNA follows: TGTGCCAGCAGCCAAGGGGATAGGATCGGGGGCCCTAAGGTGGACACTGAAGCTTTCTTT. Translating it yields CASSQGDRIGGPKVDTEAFF.

This sequence joins TRBV7-8 and TRBJ2-7, with 14 bases lining up with TRBD2. Unmatched junction bases numbered 1, after V lost 3 bases and J lost 3 bases. CDR3 length equals 15 residues. Germline-derived CDR1 and CDR2 are SGHVS and FQNEAQ. CDR3 DNA sequence: TGTGCCAGCAGCTTGACTAGCGGGAGGGTCTACGAGCAGTACTTC. This translates into CASSLTSGRVYEQYF.

The chain carries TRBV28 and TRBJ2-1; D unresolved. Germline V gene sequence: CDR1 MDHEN, CDR2 SYDVKM. This CDR3 is 14 amino acids long. Trimming cost V 5 bases and J 0 bases, with 8 bases left between them. The CDR3: CASSPLGSYNEQFF. CDR3 sequence (DNA): TGTGCCAGCAGTCCCTTGGGCTCCTACAATGAGCAGTTCTTC.

The chain recombines TRBV28 with TRBJ1-2; D gene uncertain. CDR1 and CDR2 (germline): MDHEN, SYDVKM. CDR3 length: 12 residues. Trimming stripped 5 bases from V and 10 bases from J, with 14 bases between. CDR3 amino acids: CASSRPTAVYTF. The CDR3 DNA reads as TGTGCCAGCAGTCGACCTACAGCTGTCTACACCTTC.

The chain employs TRBV28 and TRBJ2-7, with 10 bases matching TRBD1. The length of the CDR3 is 13 residues. V lost 5 bases and J lost 6; bases outside the gene matches: 4. CDR1 MDHEN and CDR2 SYDVKM come from the germline V gene. CDR3 nucleotide sequence: TGTGCCAGCAGTCGGACAGGGGGGTTCGAGCAGTACTTC. As protein: CASSRTGGFEQYF.

The rearrangement uses TRBV5-1 and TRBJ2-5, with TRBD2 as a possible D gene (5 bases). From germline, CDR1 is SGHRS and CDR2 YFSETQ. V was trimmed by 0 bases and J by 3 bases, leaving 12 bases between them. The CDR3 is 15 amino acids. The CDR3 loop is CASSLGGRVEETQYF. The CDR3 region has the DNA TGCGCCAGCAGCTTGGGTGGGAGAGTCGAAGAGACCCAGTACTTC.

The rearrangement uses TRBV29-1 and TRBJ1-2; perhaps TRBD1 as D (5 bases). The CDR3 has 11 residues. Germline V gives CDR1 SQVTM, CDR2 ANQGSEA. Trimming took 6 bases from V and 7 from J, leaving 12 bases between them. The CDR3, as DNA: TGCAGCGTCTCATCCGGGGGTGGCTACACCTTC. Its translation: CSVSSGGGYTF. Full variable domain (outside the CDR3, taken from reference TRBV29-1 and TRBJ1-2): SAVISQKPSRDICQRGTSLTIQCQVDSQVTMMFWYRQQPGQSLTLIATANQGSEATYESGFVIDKFPISRPNLTFSTLTVSNMSPEDSSIYLCSVSSGGGYTFGSGTRLTVV.

This chain joins TRBV28 and TRBJ2-1, with a tentative D call TRBD2 (6 bases). The CDR3 runs 16 residues. Germline-derived CDR1 and CDR2 are MDHEN and SYDVKM. V lost 7 bases and J lost 4, with 20 bases in between. CDR3 DNA: TGTGCCAGCATGGTCGGAGGGGACTCCGCTTACAATGAGCAGTTCTTC. This encodes CASMVGGDSAYNEQFF.

The V and J genes are TRBV2 and TRBJ1-5; 9 nucleotides align to TRBD1. The CDR3 length is 15 residues. Per the germline V gene, CDR1 is SNHLY and CDR2 is FYNNEI. Germline trimming cut 6 bases from V and 2 bases from J; bases unmatched to any gene: 5. The CDR3 loop reads CASSLQGAGNQPQHF. The CDR3 DNA reads TGTGCCAGCAGCTTACAGGGGGCCGGCAATCAGCCCCAGCATTTT.

This clone is a singleton in its sample. The V call is TRBV7-8, the J call TRBJ2-7, with no clear D. Germline CDR1 SGHVS, CDR2 FQNEAQ. The CDR3 spans 11 residues. V dropped 1 base and J dropped 5 bases, with 3 bases sitting between them. The CDR3 DNA sequence: TGTGCCAGCAGCTTAGAAGACGAGCAGTACTTC. The encoded protein is CASSLEDEQYF.

A word on this clone: The same CDR3 arises from other DNA sequences in this sample as well. This sequence joins TRBV7-3 and TRBJ1-1; tentative D call: TRBD1 (6 bases). Trimming removed 5 bases from V and 1 base from J, with 8 bases in between. Germline V CDR1 and CDR2: SGHTA, FQGTGA. The CDR3 loop spans 13 amino acids. CDR3 coding DNA: TGTGCCAGCAGCCTGGGACAGAACACTGAAGCTTTCTTT. It codes for CASSLGQNTEAFF. Supplemented by reference TRBV7-3 and TRBJ1-1, the full variable domain reads GAGVSQTPSNKVTEKGKYVELRCDPISGHTALYWYRQSLGQGPEFLIYFQGTGAADDSGLPNDRFFAVRPEGSVSTLKIQRTERGDSAVYLCASSLGQNTEAFFGQGTRLTVV.

The V gene is TRBV10-3, the J gene TRBJ2-7; D is possibly TRBD1 (7 bases). CDR3 length: 14 amino acids. The V end lost 6 bases, the J end lost 0 bases, and 12 bases lay between the germline ends. Germline V gene sequence: CDR1 ENHRY, CDR2 SYGVKD. The DNA for the CDR3 is TGTGCCATCAGGGAGGGGGACAGCTCCTACGAGCAGTACTTC. Protein sequence: CAIREGDSSYEQYF.

This clone showed up just a few times. This sequence is one base from a far larger clone and is likely a read error. Other DNA sequences of this sample code for an identical CDR3. The chain recombines TRBV5-4 with TRBJ1-1, with D perhaps TRBD1 (5 bases). CDR3 length equals 13 residues. Germline values: CDR1 SGHNT, CDR2 YYREEE (reference sequence). Trimming shortened V by 4 bases and J by 1 base, and 8 bases separated the two germline ends. CDR3: CASSPGQNTEAFF. CDR3 nucleotides: TGTGCCAGCAGCCCAGGACAGAACACTGAAGCTTTCTTT.

This sequence joins TRBV5-6 and TRBJ1-2; 8 bases line up with TRBD1. Germline CDR1 SGHDT, CDR2 YYEEEE. The CDR3 has 14 amino acids. The junction had 7 bases not matched to a gene; V was cut back by 4 bases and J by 5 bases. The CDR3: CASSGDRLGYGYTF. The CDR3 DNA sequence: TGTGCCAGCAGCGGGGACAGGTTGGGGTATGGCTACACCTTC. Together with reference TRBV5-6 and TRBJ1-2, the CDR3 gives the full variable domain: DAGVTQSPTHLIKTRGQQVTLRCSPKSGHDTVSWYQQALGQGPQFIFQYYEEEERQRGNFPDRFSGHQFPNYSSELNVNALLLGDSALYLCASSGDRLGYGYTFGSGTRLTVV.

A single count supports this clone. V gene TRBV5-1 combines with J gene TRBJ2-5; D remains unclear. This CDR3 region has 15 residues. From germline, CDR1 is SGHRS and CDR2 YFSETQ. Trimming pared 4 bases from V and 5 bases from J, leaving 18 bases between. This CDR3 reads CASSLGNVVSETQYF. In DNA, the CDR3 is TGCGCCAGCAGCCTTGGTAACGTAGTATCGGAGACCCAGTACTTC.

This rearrangement joins TRBV5-1 to TRBJ2-3; D perhaps matches TRBD2 (5 bases). V was trimmed by 6 bases and J by 4 bases, leaving 12 bases between them. The CDR3 extends over 13 amino acids. CDR1 SGHRS and CDR2 YFSETQ come from the germline V gene. For the CDR3, the DNA is TGCGCCAGCATGCGGGCAATATCAGATACGCAGTATTTT. Amino acids: CASMRAISDTQYF.

The chain carries TRBV5-1 and TRBJ1-2; TRBD1 agrees at 9 bases. Germline V gives CDR1 SGHRS, CDR2 YFSETQ. The CDR3 has 16 amino acids. V dropped 4 bases and J dropped 8; count of bases not matched to a gene: 15. CDR3 residues: CASSENTGTGQKGYTF. CDR3 bases: TGCGCCAGCAGCGAGAATACTGGGACAGGGCAAAAGGGCTACACCTTC.

The rearrangement uses TRBV7-6 and TRBJ2-1, with a tentative D call TRBD2 (5 bases). V was clipped by 0 bases and J by 8 bases, with 8 bases between them. The CDR3 loop spans 13 amino acids. Germline V gives CDR1 SGHVS, CDR2 FNYEAQ. CDR3 loop: CASSLAPGYEQFF. Here the CDR3 DNA reads TGTGCCAGCAGCTTAGCGCCGGGGTATGAGCAGTTCTTC.

For the CDR3, the DNA is TGCGCCAGCAGCCGACTAGCGGGATTTAGTCTTGGGGGACCCACAGATACGCAGTATTTT. Encoded protein: CASSRLAGFSLGGPTDTQYF. V usage is TRBV4-1 and J usage is TRBJ2-3; TRBD2 aligns across 11 bases. The V gene end was trimmed by 4 bases and the J gene end by 2 bases; junction bases not matched to a gene: 17. CDR1 is MGHRA and CDR2 is YSYEKL in the germline V gene. CDR3 length: 20 residues.

This clone appeared a single time. This rearrangement joins TRBV6-1 to TRBJ2-2; D gene unclear. Trimming left V 6 bases short and J 1 base short, with 6 bases between. The CDR3 has 13 amino acids. Germline CDR1 MNHNS, CDR2 SASEGT. The CDR3 bases are TGTGCCAGCAGGGGCAAGAACACCGGGGAGCTGTTTTTT. It encodes CASRGKNTGELFF.

The chain uses TRBV27 and TRBJ1-4; no firm D call. In germline, CDR1 is MNHEY, CDR2 SMNVEV (reference sequence). The CDR3 extends over 15 amino acids. Trimming took 6 bases from V and 4 from J, leaving 15 bases between them. Here the CDR3 reads CASSPRRGDNEKLFF. The CDR3 DNA sequence: TGTGCCAGCAGCCCCCGGCGCGGCGATAATGAAAAACTGTTTTTT.

CDR3 nucleotides: TGTGCCAGCAGCTTATTAGGCTCACTCGTCGTGTACTTC. As protein: CASSLLGSLVVYF. V usage is TRBV7-9 and J usage is TRBJ2-7; D is unclear. Germline V lookup: CDR1 SEHNR, CDR2 FQNEAQ (reference sequence). There are 13 residues in the CDR3. Trimming took off 2 bases at V and 12 bases at J, with 17 bases between the two ends. Looking up the rest from reference TRBV7-9 and TRBJ2-7 gives the full variable domain: DTGVSQNPRHKITKRGQNVTFRCDPISEHNRLYWYRQTLGQGPEFLTYFQNEAQLEKSRLLSDRFSAERPKGSFSTLEIQRTEQGDSAMYLCASSLLGSLVVYFGPGTRLTVT.